This T cell receptor (beta chain) was captured by sequencing in a study of cytomegalovirus exposure and HLA in healthy donors. Germline V gene sequence: CDR1 MDHEN, CDR2 SYDVKM. The CDR3 sequence is 18 residues long. Unmatched junction bases numbered 15, after V lost 5 bases and J lost 2 bases. Primers: 60 Vbeta forward and 13 Jbeta reverse. Repertoires were generated with immunoSEQ multiplex PCR, while TCRdb's copy carries only in-frame clones and drops some. The sample yields about 150,000 clones, 85% seen once. The source material was PBMCs. This receptor was taken from a woman aged 18-35 years in good health and CMV-seronegative. This chain links TRBV28 with TRBJ2-3; TRBD2 matches at 8 bases. In nucleotides, the CDR3 is TGTGCCAGCAGTCTCGGACAGTTAGCGGGACTCCACACAGATACGCAGTATTTT. Translation gives CASSLGQLAGLHTDTQYF. The full variable domain, completed using reference TRBV28 and TRBJ2-3, is DVKVTQSSRYLVKRTGEKVFLECVQDMDHENMFWYRQDPGLGLRLIYFSYDVKMKEKGDIPEGYSVSREKKERFSLILESASTNQTSMYLCASSLGQLAGLHTDTQYFGPGTRLTVL.